Below, 9 T cell receptor beta chains from the same sample are listed, as sequenced in a study of regulatory T cells in long-lasting Graves disease. Time point of the sample: newly diagnosed GD, antithyroid drugs for less than 3 months. There was RNA extracted from PBMCs, and the TCR library was made from it. Arm-PCR with iRepertoire HTBI primers amplified the CDR3 regions for these TCR beta libraries. Each CDR3 protein is one row after TCRdb ran MiXCR on the multiplex PCR reads. The data show about 240,000 distinct CDR3 sequences, around 20% seen once. The starting material was peripheral blood mononuclear cells (PBMCs), obtained at new diagnosis, from a patient treated with antithyroid drugs. All receptors derive from a female donor with Graves disease.

This clonotype showed up many times. The chain links TRBV6-2 or TRBV6-3 to TRBJ1-2; D not resolved. CDR3 length: 13 residues. The V gene's germline CDR1 is MNHEY and CDR2 SVGEGT. Trimming removed 2 bases from V and 5 bases from J, with 9 bases in between. CDR3 sequence: CASSYKSGYGYTF. Here the CDR3 DNA reads TGTGCCAGCAGTTACAAGTCCGGGTATGGCTACACCTTC.

The CDR3 region has the DNA TGTGCCATCGGGACAGAAAACTACGAGCAGTACTTC. It translates to CAIGTENYEQYF. This chain uses TRBV10-3 with TRBJ2-7; TRBD1 matches 7 bases. The CDR3 covers 12 residues. CDR1 and CDR2 (germline): ENHRY, SYGVKD. With 8 bases clipped from V and 3 bases from J, the junction kept 4 bases outside the gene matches.

This clonotype came up many times. This chain links TRBV11-2 with TRBJ1-2; unclear D gene. The CDR3 is made up of 14 amino acids. V lost 1 base and J 0 bases, leaving 6 bases between the germline ends. CDR1 SGHAT and CDR2 FQNNGV come from the germline V gene. The CDR3 sequence is CASSLVVTNYGYTF. The CDR3 DNA reads as TGTGCCAGCAGCTTAGTTGTAACTAACTATGGCTACACCTTC.

The chain is built from TRBV5-4 and TRBJ1-1; possibly TRBD1 for D (6 bases). Germline lookup yields CDR1 SGHNT and CDR2 YYREEE (reference sequence). V lost 4 bases, J lost 1 base, and 11 bases lay in between. This CDR3 is built from 14 residues. CDR3 protein: CASSRPGQNTEAFF. Written as DNA, the CDR3 is TGTGCCAGCAGCCGACCGGGACAGAACACTGAAGCTTTCTTT.

The chain combines TRBV18 with TRBJ1-1, with 10 bases identical to TRBD1. The CDR3 sequence is 13 residues long. The germline V gene encodes CDR1 KGHSH and CDR2 LQKENI. Trimming removed 6 bases from V and 5 bases from J; junction bases left unmatched: 3. CDR3 sequence reads: CASSGTGETEAFF. The CDR3 DNA is TGTGCCAGCTCCGGGACAGGGGAAACTGAAGCTTTCTTT.

In regard to this clonotype: A read error likely explains this, since a far larger clone differs by one base. The chain employs TRBV28 and TRBJ2-1, with D hard to call. The assigned J gene may be wrong: the sequence end matches TRBJ1-1 better. The CDR3 runs 13 residues. Germline loops: CDR1 MDHEN, CDR2 SYDVKM. CDR3 DNA: TGTGCCAGCGGTTTAGGGCAGAACACTGAAGCTTTCTTT. Encoded protein: CASGLGQNTEAFF.

This clonotype was counted ten times or more. This chain uses TRBV5-5 with TRBJ2-1, with 12 bases that match TRBD1. The germline gives CDR1 SGHKS, CDR2 YYEKEE (reference sequence). This CDR3 is built from 16 residues. V trimming: 4 bases; J trimming: 6 bases; junction bases outside the gene matches: 8. The CDR3 here is CASSPPGQGASNEQFF. In DNA form, the CDR3 reads TGTGCCAGCAGCCCCCCGGGACAGGGGGCGTCCAATGAGCAGTTCTTC. The full variable domain, completed using reference TRBV5-5 and TRBJ2-1, is DAGVTQSPTHLIKTRGQQVTLRCSPISGHKSVSWYQQVLGQGPQFIFQYYEKEERGRGNFPDRFSARQFPNYSSELNVNALLLGDSALYLCASSPPGQGASNEQFFGPGTRLTVL.

This clonotype was recorded many times. The CDR3 here is CASSKDADRGYTF. The CDR3 DNA is TGTGCCAGCAGCAAGGACGCCGACCGGGGCTACACCTTC. The genes are TRBV5-8 and TRBJ1-2; D unclear. V lost 4 bases and J lost 8, with 15 bases in between. CDR1 is SGHTS, CDR2 YDEGEE, per germline. This CDR3 has 13 amino acids.

This clonotype has a count of ten or more. This chain uses TRBV20-1 with TRBJ2-1; 9 bases are shared with TRBD2. Germline CDR1 reads DFQATT; CDR2 reads SNEGSKA (reference sequence). V lost 4 bases, J lost 12 bases, and 7 bases stayed unmatched. CDR3 length: 12 amino acids. Here the CDR3 reads CSAKLSGGPQFF. CDR3 DNA sequence: TGCAGTGCTAAACTTAGCGGGGGTCCGCAGTTCTTC.